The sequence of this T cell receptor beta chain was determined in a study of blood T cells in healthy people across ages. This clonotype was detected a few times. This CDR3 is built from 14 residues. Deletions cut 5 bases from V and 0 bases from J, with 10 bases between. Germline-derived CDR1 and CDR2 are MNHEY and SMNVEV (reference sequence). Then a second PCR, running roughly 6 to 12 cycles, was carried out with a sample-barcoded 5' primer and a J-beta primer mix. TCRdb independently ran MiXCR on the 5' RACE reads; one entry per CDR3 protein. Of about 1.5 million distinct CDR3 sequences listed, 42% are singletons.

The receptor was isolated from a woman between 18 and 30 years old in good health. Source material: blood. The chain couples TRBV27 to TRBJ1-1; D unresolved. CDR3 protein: CASSPGRVNTEAFF. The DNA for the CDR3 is TGTGCCAGCAGTCCTGGCCGAGTGAACACTGAAGCTTTCTTT.